This entry lists 25 T cell receptor beta chains sequenced from one sample in a study of cytomegalovirus exposure and HLA in healthy donors. The PCR contained 60 Vbeta and 13 Jbeta primers. The assay was immunoSEQ multiplex PCR, and TCRdb's table has in-frame clones only and misses some. Of 150,000 to 200,000 clones detected, 60% to 80% appear once; the ten largest clones hold over 11%. Input material: PBMCs. These receptor sequences come from a man aged 50 to 59 in good health and CMV-seropositive.

There are a few counts of this clone. The chain links TRBV5-5 to TRBJ1-4; the D gene is possibly TRBD1 (5 bases). V was pared by 6 bases and J by 0 bases, with 12 bases between. This CDR3 spans 15 amino acids. Germline CDR1 is SGHKS and CDR2 is YYEKEE (reference sequence). The CDR3 spells CASKSSGATNEKLFF. The DNA of the CDR3 is TGTGCCAGCAAGAGTTCGGGGGCAACTAATGAAAAACTGTTTTTT.

In its sample, this clone was seen once. The chain is built from TRBV7-9 and TRBJ1-5, with 10 bases fitting TRBD1. J lost 4 bases, V lost 6 bases, and 6 bases had no gene match. The V gene's germline CDR1 is SEHNR and CDR2 FQNEAQ (reference sequence). The CDR3 has 15 amino acids. The CDR3 nucleotides read TGTGCCAGCAGGGCCGGGACAGGGGCGAATCAGCCCCAGCATTTT. This sequence encodes CASRAGTGANQPQHF.

The chain couples TRBV7-9 to TRBJ2-3; 12 bases align to TRBD2. Per the germline V gene, CDR1 is SEHNR and CDR2 is FQNEAQ (reference sequence). The CDR3 contains 17 residues. The V segment lost 4 bases and the J segment 2 bases; nucleotides outside the gene matches: 7. The CDR3 DNA is TGTGCCAGCAGCTATGAAAGACTAGCGGGGGACACAGATACGCAGTATTTT. This encodes CASSYERLAGDTDTQYF.

The chain carries TRBV5-6 and TRBJ2-1; 9 nucleotides agree with TRBD2. The trim removed 4 bases at V and 3 bases at J, leaving 17 bases unmatched. The CDR3 has 19 residues. Per germline, CDR1 SGHDT and CDR2 YYEEEE. In DNA, the CDR3 is TGTGCCAGCAGCGCGACGACTAAGCGGGGGGCCGTCATCTACAATGAGCAGTTCTTC. Residues: CASSATTKRGAVIYNEQFF.

The rearrangement links TRBV2 to TRBJ1-5; 9 bases map to TRBD1. The junction had 10 bases not matched to a gene; V was cut back by 4 bases and J by 3 bases. From germline, CDR1 is SNHLY and CDR2 FYNNEI. This CDR3 has 17 residues. In nucleotides, the CDR3 is TGTGCCAGCAGTGCCTCGGACAGGGGACGGAACAATCAGCCCCAGCATTTT. Its protein product is CASSASDRGRNNQPQHF.

The chain recombines TRBV2 with TRBJ1-2; 12 bases map to TRBD1. Germline V gene data show CDR1 as SNHLY and CDR2 as FYNNEI. The CDR3 runs to 15 residues. V was pared by 5 bases and J by 8 bases, with 9 bases of the junction left unmatched. In nucleotides, the CDR3 is TGTGCCAGCAGTTATCAGGGACAGGGGGCGCGCGGCTACACCTTC. It is translated as CASSYQGQGARGYTF.

The rearrangement joins TRBV4-3 to TRBJ2-2, with 11 bases identical to TRBD2. Germline V lookup: CDR1 LGHNA, CDR2 YSLEER. V dropped 1 base and J dropped 4; count of bases not matched to a gene: 11. This CDR3 spans 19 amino acids. The CDR3 coding sequence is TGCGCCAGCAGCCAAGGGGGTTTAGCGGGGGGGCCGGGCACCGGGGAGCTGTTTTTT. It yields the protein CASSQGGLAGGPGTGELFF.

Notes on this clone: Other DNA sequences in this sample translate to the same CDR3. This chain uses TRBV5-6 with TRBJ1-1; tentative D call: TRBD1 (5 bases). The CDR3 loop spans 18 amino acids. Germline lookup yields CDR1 SGHDT and CDR2 YYEEEE. Deletions cut 3 bases from V and 2 bases from J, with 23 bases between. DNA of the CDR3: TGTGCCAGCAGCTCATTGATGGTGGCAGGGTTGCGAAACACTGAAGCTTTCTTT. Protein sequence: CASSSLMVAGLRNTEAFF.

The count of this clone is one. V and J are TRBV21-1 and TRBJ2-2; TRBD1 was called by the table and not checked on the DNA. TRBV21-1 is listed as a pseudogene. The CDR3 has 17 amino acids. CDR3 coding DNA: TGTGCCAGCAGCAACCTTCGACAGGTTGCGAACACCGGGGAGCTGTTTTTT. Its translation is CASSNLRQVANTGELFF.

The chain is built from TRBV6-1 and TRBJ2-7; TRBD1 matches 7 bases. The V and J ends lost 4 bases and 3 bases, in that order; junction bases with no gene match: 6. The CDR3 is 14 amino acids. Germline V gives CDR1 MNHNS, CDR2 SASEGT. The CDR3 region has the DNA TGTGCCAGCAGTGCCTCGGGACAGTACTACGAGCAGTACGTC. Its translation is CASSASGQYYEQYV.

V gene TRBV21-1 combines with J gene TRBJ2-7; the table's D gene call, TRBD1, was not cross checked with the DNA. TRBV21-1 is given as a pseudogene. This CDR3 region has 14 residues. The CDR3 spells CASSKAQGPYEQYV. CDR3 bases: TGTGCCAGCAGCAAAGCGCAGGGGCCGTACGAGCAGTACGTC.

V and J are TRBV5-6 and TRBJ2-7; possibly TRBD1 for D (6 bases). The CDR3 extends over 13 amino acids. Trimming cost V 2 bases and J 3 bases, with 9 bases left between them. Germline CDR1 and CDR2: SGHDT and YYEEEE. The CDR3 nucleotides are TGTGCCAGCAGCTTAGGACAGAGCTACGAGCAGTACGTC. This translates into CASSLGQSYEQYV.

This chain uses TRBV6-1 with TRBJ2-3, with D possibly being TRBD2 (6 bases). The length of the CDR3 is 17 residues. Germline V lookup: CDR1 MNHNS, CDR2 SASEGT. Trimming removed 0 bases from V and 1 base from J, with 14 bases in between. CDR3 coding DNA: TGTGCCAGCAGTGAAGCGTTTCTAGTAGCGGGCACAGATACGCAGTATTTT. Translated: CASSEAFLVAGTDTQYF.

The genes are TRBV6-5 and TRBJ1-2; the D gene is possibly TRBD1 (6 bases). The V end was cut by 8 bases, the J end by 2 bases, with 9 bases between. This CDR3 is 12 amino acids long. Germline V CDR1 and CDR2: MNHEY, SVGAGI. The CDR3 coding sequence is TGTGCCAGCCAGGGGCAGAACTATGGCTACACCTTC. Translated: CASQGQNYGYTF.

This rearrangement joins TRBV6-1 to TRBJ1-2; 7 bases align to TRBD1. The CDR3 runs to 13 residues. Trimming took 4 bases from V and 4 from J; bases not matched to a gene: 3. Germline loops: CDR1 MNHNS, CDR2 SASEGT. The CDR3, as DNA: TGTGCCAGCAGTGGGGACAGCCCCTATGGCTACACCTTC. This sequence encodes CASSGDSPYGYTF.

V gene TRBV9 combines with J gene TRBJ2-1; 7 nucleotides align to TRBD2. Germline CDR1 and CDR2: SGDLS and YYNGEE. The CDR3 spans 16 residues. J gave up 0 bases and V 1 base, and 4 bases lay outside the gene matches. The CDR3 DNA sequence: TGTGCCAGCAGCGTATCCGGGGGGAGCTCCTACAATGAGCAGTTCTTC. It yields the protein CASSVSGGSSYNEQFF.

The V and J genes are TRBV9 and TRBJ1-4; TRBD1 matches at 8 bases. The V gene end was trimmed by 3 bases and the J gene end by 3 bases; junction bases not matched to a gene: 7. The germline CDR1 and CDR2 sequences are SGDLS and YYNGEE. This CDR3 has 16 amino acids. The CDR3 spells CASSGRSTGANEKLFF. DNA for the CDR3: TGTGCCAGCAGCGGACGTTCGACAGGGGCTAATGAAAAACTGTTTTTT.

CDR3 amino acids: CASSSHPGSGGTSEYF. The DNA for the CDR3 is TGTGCCAGCAGTTCCCACCCGGGCAGCGGGGGCACGTCGGAGTACTTC. The chain couples TRBV28 to TRBJ2-7; 8 positions agree with TRBD2. CDR1 and CDR2 from the germline V gene are MDHEN and SYDVKM. V lost 4 bases, J lost 11 bases, and 19 bases stayed unmatched. The CDR3 is 16 amino acids.

This clone showed up just a few times. The chain carries TRBV7-9 and TRBJ1-5; 11 positions match TRBD1. The ends lost 3 bases at V and 6 bases at J; junction bases unmatched: 1. Germline V CDR1 and CDR2: SEHNR, FQNEAQ (reference sequence). This CDR3 is built from 14 residues. CDR3 in DNA: TGTGCCAGCAGCTTCGGACAGGGGGCTCAGCCCCAGCATTTT. Residues: CASSFGQGAQPQHF.

This sequence joins TRBV28 and TRBJ2-2; perhaps TRBD2 as D (6 bases). This CDR3 comprises 17 residues. Trimming pared 2 bases from V and 0 bases from J, leaving 13 bases between. CDR1 and CDR2 (germline): MDHEN, SYDVKM. CDR3 sequence: CASSLGRSKTNTGELFF. The CDR3 DNA reads TGTGCCAGCAGTTTAGGGAGGAGCAAGACGAACACCGGGGAGCTGTTTTTT.

The chain combines TRBV5-6 with TRBJ1-6; possibly TRBD1 for D (6 bases). Per germline, CDR1 SGHDT and CDR2 YYEEEE. CDR3 length: 15 residues. Deletions cut 1 base from V and 8 bases from J, with 13 bases between. The CDR3 sequence: CASSLRGAGDSPLHF. The CDR3 DNA is TGTGCCAGCAGCTTGCGGGGGGCGGGCGATTCACCCCTCCACTTT.

The chain uses TRBV29-1 and TRBJ1-4; no clear D. The germline gives CDR1 SQVTM, CDR2 ANQGSEA. This CDR3 is built from 15 residues. Trimming removed 0 bases from V and 4 bases from J, with 12 bases in between. Here the CDR3 DNA reads TGCAGCGTTGAAGATCTGGGCGCGGGTAATGAAAAACTGTTTTTT. Protein: CSVEDLGAGNEKLFF.

This clone was found a few times. The gene calls are TRBV5-6 and TRBJ2-1; 7 nucleotides align to TRBD1. Germline-derived CDR1 and CDR2 are SGHDT and YYEEEE. Trimming at V came to 3 bases and at J to 6 bases, leaving 6 bases not matched to a gene. The CDR3 consists of 14 residues. CDR3 residues: CASSSGTEPNEQFF. In nucleotides, the CDR3 is TGTGCCAGCAGCTCCGGGACAGAGCCCAATGAGCAGTTCTTC.

Here the CDR3 reads CASSRLSGGATDTQYF. CDR3 coding DNA: TGTGCCAGCAGCCGCCTTAGCGGGGGGGCTACAGATACGCAGTATTTT. The chain employs TRBV4-2 and TRBJ2-3; 11 positions agree with TRBD2. CDR3 size: 16 residues. The germline CDR1 and CDR2 sequences are LGHNA and YNFKEQ. Unmatched junction bases numbered 6, after V lost 4 bases and J lost 3 bases.

The genes are TRBV7-9 and TRBJ1-1; 7 bases match TRBD1. The CDR3 extends over 18 amino acids. V was clipped by 6 bases and J by 4 bases; unmatched bases: 20. Germline V gives CDR1 SEHNR, CDR2 FQNEAQ (reference sequence). The CDR3 nucleotides are TGTGCCAGCAGACGAGTCCGTGCCCGACAGGGAATGGTCACTGAAGCTTTCTTT. Translating it yields CASRRVRARQGMVTEAFF. Supplemented by reference TRBV7-9 and TRBJ1-1, the full variable domain reads DTGVSQNPRHKITKRGQNVTFRCDPISEHNRLYWYRQTLGQGPEFLTYFQNEAQLEKSRLLSDRFSAERPKGSFSTLEIQRTEQGDSAMYLCASRRVRARQGMVTEAFFGQGTRLTVV.